A selection of T cell receptor beta chains follows, all from one sample in a study of CD8 T cells in Susac syndrome. One entry per CDR3 protein, called by TCRdb with MiXCR from the immunoSEQ multiplex PCR reads. The table shows 150,000 to 200,000 distinct CDR3 sequences, with about 93% occurring only once. The sequenced sample consisted of CD4+ T cells from PBMCs. All receptors come from a human donor in good health. Each CDR3 is given with its conserved first and last residue. The D gene is left open where the match is weak. Rows may omit the clone size; those that give it use once, few, many or a size class.

V	J	size	D	DNA	CDR3
TRBV12-3/TRBV12-4	TRBJ1-5	.	.	TGTGCCAGCAGTTTAGCAGGGCCCCAGCATTTT	CASSLAGPQHF
TRBV9	TRBJ2-1	.	TRBD2	TGTGCCAGCAGCTCAGCGGGGGACTCCTACAATGAGCAGTTCTTC	CASSSAGDSYNEQFF
TRBV6-2/TRBV6-3	TRBJ2-7	few	.	TGTGCCAGCAGTCCCCGTGGAGAGGGCTACGAGCAGTACTTC	CASSPRGEGYEQYF
TRBV5-6	TRBJ1-2	.	.	TGTGCCAGCAGCCACAGGGACGGCTACACCTTC	CASSHRDGYTF
TRBV20-1	TRBJ1-2	.	.	TGCAGTGCTGAGTGGACTCATAACTATGGCTACACCTTC	CSAEWTHNYGYTF
TRBV7-2	TRBJ2-3	.	TRBD1	TGTGCCAGCAGCTCTACCAGGACAGGGCGGGCAGATACGCAGTATTTT	CASSSTRTGRADTQYF
TRBV29-1	TRBJ1-1	.	.	TGCAGCGTTGTATGGGGGCGAACTGAAGCTTTCTTT	CSVVWGRTEAFF
TRBV6-6	TRBJ1-1	.	.	TGTGCCAGCAGAACATATACTTGGGACGCTTTCTTT	CASRTYTWDAFF
TRBV20-1	TRBJ2-3	.	.	TGCAGTGCTAGAGATAACAGGCAGCGGCCGGCAGGAGCTAGCACAGATACGCAGTATTTT	CSARDNRQRPAGASTDTQYF
TRBV30	TRBJ2-7	.	.	TGTGCCTGGAGTAGGCAATCCGAGCAGTACTTC	CAWSRQSEQYF
TRBV4-2	TRBJ1-5	.	.	TGTGCCAGCAGCCAAGCTATCGGGATAAATCAGCCCCAGCATTTT	CASSQAIGINQPQHF
TRBV28	TRBJ1-5	.	.	TGTGCCAGCAGTTTATCGGGCAGCCTAGATACCGAAGCCCAGCATTTT	CASSLSGSLDTEAQHF